Each of the 30 T cell receptor beta chains below was sequenced from the same sample in a study of T cells in Graves' hyperthyroidism and ophthalmopathy. The TCR beta CDR3 regions underwent amplification using RNA transcripts as the source. The primer set for the first-round RT-PCR of the TCR CDR3 was HTBI. TCRdb re-derived calls from the multiplex PCR reads in MiXCR, one entry per CDR3 protein. The table lists about 330,000 distinct CDR3 sequences, 12% to 15% of them singletons. The source material was blood. The receptors originated from a woman aged 40 to 49 with Graves' ophthalmopathy.

This clonotype was recorded at least ten times. This chain uses TRBV3-1 with TRBJ1-2; D unresolved. The V gene's germline CDR1 is LGHDT and CDR2 YNNKEL (reference sequence). The CDR3 runs to 13 residues. The germline V and J ends were trimmed by 1 base and 4 bases, with 7 bases remaining between them. In DNA form, the CDR3 reads TGTGCCAGCAGCCAAGTATCGGCCTATGGCTACACCTTC. The encoded protein is CASSQVSAYGYTF.

In this sample, this clonotype turned up many times. J is TRBJ1-1 and V is TRBV15; D is possibly TRBD1 (5 bases). CDR1 and CDR2 from the germline V gene are LNHNV and YYDKDF (reference sequence). The germline V and J ends were trimmed by 0 bases and 10 bases, with 9 bases remaining between them. The CDR3 length is 12 residues. The CDR3 reads CATSRDRDRAFF. The CDR3 DNA sequence: TGTGCCACCAGCAGAGACAGGGATCGAGCTTTCTTT.

This clonotype showed up many times. V gene TRBV2 combines with J gene TRBJ1-1; D remains unclear. Germline assignment: CDR1 SNHLY and CDR2 FYNNEI. This CDR3 is 13 amino acids long. The germline V and J ends were trimmed by 4 bases and 3 bases, with 9 bases remaining between them. CDR3 amino acids: CASSVLGYTEAFF. CDR3 DNA: TGTGCCAGCAGTGTTTTGGGGTACACTGAAGCTTTCTTT.

In this sample, this clonotype turned up many times. The rearrangement joins TRBV6-1 to TRBJ1-2; D perhaps matches TRBD1 (5 bases). This CDR3 is built from 13 residues. Trimming removed 6 bases at V and 7 bases at J, with 15 bases between. CDR1 and CDR2 (germline): MNHNS, SASEGT. The DNA for the CDR3 is TGTGCCAGCAGCCGGGACTTCGACACTGGCTACACCTTC. This encodes CASSRDFDTGYTF.

This clonotype has only a few counts. The chain is built from TRBV3-1 and TRBJ2-7; no firm D call. CDR1 LGHDT and CDR2 YNNKEL come from the germline V gene (reference sequence). CDR3 length: 16 amino acids. The V end lost 5 bases, the J end lost 5 bases, and 22 bases lay between the germline ends. The CDR3 loop is CASSGLRDDGLHEQYF. The CDR3, as DNA: TGTGCCAGCAGCGGCTTAAGGGATGACGGTCTCCACGAGCAGTACTTC.

The V and J genes are TRBV19 and TRBJ1-5; TRBD1 might be the D (6 bases). The CDR3 is 16 residues long. The V end lost 1 base, the J end lost 3 bases, and 13 bases lay between the germline ends. Germline V CDR1 and CDR2: LNHDA, SQIVND (reference sequence). The CDR3 spells CASSIVPDRHNQPQHF. CDR3 in DNA: TGTGCCAGTAGTATAGTACCGGACAGACACAATCAGCCCCAGCATTTT.

In its sample, this clonotype was seen a few times. The chain is built from TRBV5-1 and TRBJ2-2, with D perhaps matching TRBD1 (6 bases). CDR1 SGHRS and CDR2 YFSETQ come from the germline V gene. The V end was cut by 2 bases, the J end by 4 bases, with 12 bases between. This CDR3 contains 15 residues. CDR3 nucleotide sequence: TGCGCCAGCAGCTTTAACAGGGTTACCACCGGGGAGCTGTTTTTT. Protein sequence: CASSFNRVTTGELFF.

The V call is TRBV20-1, the J call TRBJ2-2, with a tentative D call TRBD1 (6 bases). The CDR3 sequence is 13 residues long. Trimming took off 2 bases at V and 5 bases at J, with 9 bases between the two ends. CDR1 is DFQATT, CDR2 SNEGSKA, per germline (reference sequence). CDR3 sequence (DNA): TGCAGTGCTAGACATGACAGGACCGGGGAGCTGTTTTTT. Translating it yields CSARHDRTGELFF.

Ten or more counts support this clonotype. The chain joins TRBV11-2 to TRBJ1-2, with D possibly TRBD1 on 6 matching bases. Germline loops: CDR1 SGHAT, CDR2 FQNNGV. Between the trimmed V and J ends, which lost 6 bases and 3 bases, there was a span of 11 bases. The CDR3 has 13 amino acids. CDR3 sequence (DNA): TGTGCCAGCAGTCTGGACAGCTACTATGGCTACACCTTC. It is translated as CASSLDSYYGYTF.

This chain uses TRBV9 with TRBJ2-3; D possibly matches TRBD1 or TRBD2 (6 bases each). The germline V and J ends were trimmed by 3 bases and 0 bases, with 14 bases remaining between them. This CDR3 is built from 16 residues. Per germline, CDR1 SGDLS and CDR2 YYNGEE. CDR3 sequence reads: CASSETGARSTDTQYF. The CDR3 DNA reads TGTGCCAGCAGCGAGACGGGGGCGCGGAGCACAGATACGCAGTATTTT.

At least ten counts were recorded for this clonotype. The V gene is TRBV28, the J gene TRBJ1-2, with 11 positions matching TRBD1. Germline CDR1 and CDR2: MDHEN and SYDVKM. The ends lost 2 bases at V and 4 bases at J; junction bases unmatched: 3. This CDR3 has 15 residues. CDR3 nucleotide sequence: TGTGCCAGCAGTTTAAGCGGGACAGGGGGCTATGGCTACACCTTC. This codes for CASSLSGTGGYGYTF.

This clonotype was detected ten times or more. Germline is not matched at one junction end, which may reflect a read error. The chain recombines TRBV7-6 with TRBJ2-5; D could derive from TRBD1 or TRBD2 (5 bases each). The CDR3 contains 13 residues. CDR1 and CDR2 (germline): SGHVS, FNYEAQ. The CDR3 region is CASSLGDLCFGDF. DNA for the CDR3: TGTGCCAGCAGCTTAGGGGACCTATGTTTTGGGGACTTC.

This rearrangement joins TRBV30 to TRBJ2-7; D remains unclear. CDR3 size: 13 residues. V lost 3 bases and J 0 bases, leaving 9 bases between the germline ends. Germline lookup yields CDR1 GTSNPN and CDR2 SVGIG (reference sequence). The CDR3 here is CAWRPISSYEQYF. The CDR3, as DNA: TGTGCCTGGAGGCCAATAAGCTCCTACGAGCAGTACTTC.

The chain is built from TRBV7-2 and TRBJ1-6; the match to TRBD1 covers 9 bases. Germline V CDR1 and CDR2: SGHTA, FQGNSA. The length of the CDR3 is 16 residues. V was clipped by 5 bases and J by 6 bases; unmatched bases: 8. The CDR3 sequence is CASSPKMTGGNSPLHF. The CDR3 DNA reads TGTGCCAGCAGCCCTAAGATGACAGGGGGTAATTCACCCCTCCACTTT.

The chain joins TRBV13 to TRBJ2-4, with 9 bases lining up with TRBD1. V was clipped by 5 bases and J by 0 bases; unmatched bases: 14. The CDR3 has 19 amino acids. CDR1 and CDR2 (germline): PRHDT, FYEKMQ (reference sequence). The CDR3 spells CASSSSGTGTPLAKNIQYF. CDR3 nucleotides: TGTGCCAGCAGCAGTTCCGGGACAGGGACCCCCTTAGCCAAAAACATTCAGTACTTC.

This clonotype has a count of ten or more. The rearrangement joins TRBV20-1 to TRBJ1-1; D not certain. V was shortened by 2 bases and J by 11 bases, with 12 bases between the two germline ends. The CDR3 covers 11 residues. In germline, CDR1 is DFQATT, CDR2 SNEGSKA (reference sequence). CDR3 DNA: TGCAGTGCTAGATTCGGGCCGGCTGCTTTCTTT. Protein: CSARFGPAAFF.

The CDR3 DNA is TGTGCCAGCGGATTTGAAGACGGGGATCATTCACCCCTCCACTTT. It is translated as CASGFEDGDHSPLHF. V gene TRBV3-1 combines with J gene TRBJ1-6; D gene unclear. CDR3 size: 15 residues. Germline CDR1 and CDR2: LGHDT and YNNKEL (reference sequence). V dropped 8 bases and J dropped 8 bases, with 19 bases sitting between them.

This clonotype was seen ten or more times. The rearrangement uses TRBV30 and TRBJ1-5; perhaps TRBD1 as D (5 bases). This CDR3 contains 15 residues. Germline V gene data show CDR1 as GTSNPN and CDR2 as SVGIG (reference sequence). Trimming cost V 0 bases and J 7 bases, with 16 bases left between them. The CDR3 region is CAWSVRMAGKQPQHF. CDR3 nucleotides: TGTGCCTGGAGTGTACGGATGGCAGGGAAACAGCCCCAGCATTTT. Variable domain in full (rest from reference TRBV30 and TRBJ1-5): SQTIHQWPATLVQPVGSPLSLECTVEGTSNPNLYWYRQAAGRGLQLLFYSVGIGQISSEVPQNLSASRPQDRQFILSSKKLLLSDSGFYLCAWSVRMAGKQPQHFGDGTRLSIL.

This clonotype came up a few times. The genes are TRBV7-9 and TRBJ1-2; perhaps TRBD1 as D (6 bases). Germline loops: CDR1 SEHNR, CDR2 FQNEAQ (reference sequence). The CDR3 runs 14 residues. V gave up 1 base and J gave up 6 bases, with 12 bases separating them. The CDR3 DNA follows: TGTGCCAGCAGCTTAGTTGGGGGCGGGGATGGCTACACCTTC. It yields the protein CASSLVGGGDGYTF.

This clonotype has at least ten counts. The chain uses TRBV27 and TRBJ1-1; possible D gene TRBD1, 6 bases. The CDR3 has 10 residues. CDR1 and CDR2 from the germline V gene are MNHEY and SMNVEV (reference sequence). V lost 11 bases, J lost 4 bases, and 8 bases lay in between. This chain's CDR3 is CAWTATEAFF. The CDR3 region has the DNA TGTGCCTGGACAGCCACTGAAGCTTTCTTT.

Only one count was recorded for this clonotype. The rearrangement links TRBV7-9 to TRBJ2-1; possible D gene TRBD2, 6 bases. Germline CDR1 SEHNR, CDR2 FQNEAQ (reference sequence). This CDR3 is built from 14 residues. V shed 10 bases and J shed 6 bases, with 19 bases lying between them. The DNA for the CDR3 is TGTGCCATTTCGGGACTCAAAGTTCCCAATGAGCAGTTCTTC. This codes for CAISGLKVPNEQFF. Together with reference TRBV7-9 and TRBJ2-1, the CDR3 gives the full variable domain: DTGVSQNPRHKITKRGQNVTFRCDPISEHNRLYWYRQTLGQGPEFLTYFQNEAQLEKSRLLSDRFSAERPKGSFSTLEIQRTEQGDSAMYLCAISGLKVPNEQFFGPGTRLTVL.

There are many counts of this clonotype. This chain links TRBV13 with TRBJ2-7; TRBD1 matches at 9 bases. CDR1 is PRHDT and CDR2 is FYEKMQ in the germline V gene (reference sequence). Trimming cost V 4 bases and J 2 bases; bases outside gene matches: 9. The CDR3 is made up of 16 amino acids. CDR3 amino acids: CASSYGQGSTTYEQYF. CDR3 sequence (DNA): TGTGCCAGCAGCTATGGACAGGGGTCAACAACCTACGAGCAGTACTTC.

Worth noting for this clonotype: This may be a read error, as it is one base from a much larger clone. The chain uses TRBV6-1 and TRBJ2-7, with D tentatively TRBD1 (5 bases). Germline assignment: CDR1 MNHNS and CDR2 SASEGT. The V and J ends lost 5 bases and 8 bases respectively, with 19 bases between them. This CDR3 has 14 residues. The CDR3 sequence is CASSRARDSLQQYF. CDR3 coding DNA: TGTGCCAGCAGTCGGGCCAGGGATTCCCTACAGCAGTACTTC.

This clonotype was counted at least ten times. The rearrangement links TRBV5-8 to TRBJ2-2; D not certain. The germline V and J ends were trimmed by 2 bases and 4 bases, with 12 bases remaining between them. CDR1 is SGHTS, CDR2 YDEGEE, per germline. The CDR3 is 15 residues long. As DNA, the CDR3 is TGTGCCAGCAGCTTTCCCCCGACCTTCACCGGGGAGCTGTTTTTT. Translation gives CASSFPPTFTGELFF.

This clonotype was recorded at least ten times. The chain combines TRBV6-2 or TRBV6-3 with TRBJ2-1; TRBD2 matches at 10 bases. The ends lost 6 bases at V and 4 bases at J; junction bases unmatched: 3. The germline gives CDR1 MNHEY, CDR2 SVGEGT. CDR3 size: 14 residues. CDR3 in DNA: TGTGCCAGCAGGGGACTAGCGAGATACAATGAGCAGTTCTTC. Protein sequence: CASRGLARYNEQFF.

This clonotype has a count of ten or more. The chain joins TRBV25-1 to TRBJ1-1, with TRBD1 identical over 11 bases. With 7 bases clipped from V and 2 bases from J, the junction kept 9 bases outside the gene matches. Germline-derived CDR1 and CDR2 are MGHDK and SYGVNS. The CDR3 is made up of 16 amino acids. The CDR3 spells CASTEDRGRLNTEAFF. The CDR3 region has the DNA TGTGCCAGCACAGAGGACAGGGGGCGCCTAAACACTGAAGCTTTCTTT.

This chain connects TRBV18 to TRBJ1-6; TRBD1 agrees at 8 bases. V gave up 6 bases and J gave up 8 bases; unmatched junction bases: 6. From germline, CDR1 is KGHSH and CDR2 LQKENI. This CDR3 comprises 14 residues. In nucleotides, the CDR3 is TGTGCCAGCTCCACGACAGGGGTTGATTCACCCCTCCACTTT. Translation gives CASSTTGVDSPLHF.

This clonotype has a count of ten or more. The chain couples TRBV29-1 to TRBJ1-1; a weak D match, TRBD1 (5 bases). The germline gives CDR1 SQVTM, CDR2 ANQGSEA. CDR3 length equals 12 residues. Trimming stripped 6 bases from V and 2 bases from J, with 10 bases between. The CDR3 reads CSVRQSNTEAFF. CDR3 bases: TGCAGCGTCCGACAGTCCAACACTGAAGCTTTCTTT.

In its sample, this clonotype was seen many times. The V call is TRBV6-1, the J call TRBJ1-1; tentatively, D is TRBD1 (6 bases). The CDR3 is made up of 15 amino acids. Trimming pared 1 base from V and 2 bases from J, leaving 11 bases between. CDR1 MNHNS and CDR2 SASEGT come from the germline V gene. CDR3 amino acids: CASSEGYRVNTEAFF. In DNA form, the CDR3 reads TGTGCCAGCAGTGAAGGCTACAGGGTTAACACTGAAGCTTTCTTT.

The table lists this clonotype with many counts. The chain carries TRBV6-1 and TRBJ2-7; D unclear. Germline CDR1 is MNHNS and CDR2 is SASEGT. V was trimmed by 6 bases and J by 2 bases, leaving 11 bases between them. CDR3 length equals 13 residues. CDR3 bases: TGTGCCAGCAGAGTGGGGTATCCCTACGAGCAGTACTTC. It specifies CASRVGYPYEQYF.